One and the same sample provided the 17 T cell receptor beta chains below, sequenced in a study of cytomegalovirus exposure and HLA in healthy donors. The PCR had 60 Vbeta and 13 Jbeta primers. TCRdb's table, derived via immunoSEQ multiplex PCR, lists solely in-frame clones and lacks some. The sample shows approximately 190,000 clones, approximately 77% of them seen only once. Sequenced: PBMCs. All receptors derive from a man between 35 and 55 years old in good health and CMV-seropositive.

This chain connects TRBV7-9 to TRBJ2-1; no firm D call. Germline CDR1 is SEHNR and CDR2 is FQNEAQ (reference sequence). Trimming shortened V by 3 bases and J by 6 bases, and 15 bases separated the two germline ends. This CDR3 has 15 residues. DNA for the CDR3: TGTGCCAGCAGCTTGAGATCCCCCCCGCTCAATGAGCAGTTCTTC. Translating gives CASSLRSPPLNEQFF.

The V gene is TRBV9, the J gene TRBJ2-7; 9 nucleotides align to TRBD2. Unmatched junction bases numbered 4, after V lost 0 bases and J lost 3 bases. CDR3 size: 15 residues. Germline CDR1 is SGDLS and CDR2 is YYNGEE. The CDR3 here is CASSVGVSGGYEQYF. The CDR3 nucleotides read TGTGCCAGCAGCGTAGGAGTTAGCGGGGGCTACGAGCAGTACTTC.

The chain links TRBV19 to TRBJ2-5, with 7 bases aligning to TRBD1. Germline V lookup: CDR1 LNHDA, CDR2 SQIVND (reference sequence). V was pared by 3 bases and J by 0 bases, with 4 bases of the junction left unmatched. This CDR3 is built from 15 residues. The CDR3 bases are TGTGCCAGTAGTATCGGCAGGGGGAACCAAGAGACCCAGTACTTC. It specifies CASSIGRGNQETQYF.

The chain has TRBV7-9 and TRBJ2-2, with a tentative D call TRBD1 (6 bases). CDR1 is SEHNR, CDR2 FQNEAQ, per germline (reference sequence). The CDR3 runs 15 residues. Trimming pared 5 bases from V and 1 base from J, leaving 11 bases between. CDR3: CASSQRDKNTGELFF. In nucleotides, the CDR3 is TGTGCCAGCAGCCAACGGGACAAGAACACCGGGGAGCTGTTTTTT.

The chain combines TRBV5-6 with TRBJ2-5, with 8 bases matching TRBD2. The J segment lost 4 bases and the V segment lost 3 bases, leaving 11 bases of the junction unmatched. There are 16 residues in the CDR3. Germline V gene sequence: CDR1 SGHDT, CDR2 YYEEEE. CDR3 DNA sequence: TGTGCCAGCAGCTCGGGGGGGTCCGGCCAGAGAGAGACCCAGTACTTC. Amino acid sequence: CASSSGGSGQRETQYF.

This chain joins TRBV7-9 and TRBJ2-3; the D gene is possibly TRBD2 (5 bases). The ends were cut back, 4 bases at V and 0 bases at J, with 8 bases in the middle. CDR1 and CDR2 (germline): SEHNR, FQNEAQ (reference sequence). The CDR3 spans 14 residues. CDR3 nucleotides: TGTGCCAGCAGCTCGGACTTTAGCACAGATACGCAGTATTTT. Protein product: CASSSDFSTDTQYF. Complete variable domain (other parts from reference TRBV7-9 and TRBJ2-3): DTGVSQNPRHKITKRGQNVTFRCDPISEHNRLYWYRQTLGQGPEFLTYFQNEAQLEKSRLLSDRFSAERPKGSFSTLEIQRTEQGDSAMYLCASSSDFSTDTQYFGPGTRLTVL.

The chain employs TRBV2 and TRBJ2-3; TRBD2 agrees at 10 bases. The CDR3 contains 15 residues. The germline V gene has CDR1 SNHLY and CDR2 FYNNEI. The V and J ends lost 6 bases and 6 bases, in that order; junction bases with no gene match: 9. The CDR3 nucleotides read TGTGCCAGCAGCCCGAGCGGGAGGGCCTCCGATACGCAGTATTTT. It translates to CASSPSGRASDTQYF. The variable domain in full, with the rest retrieved from reference TRBV2 and TRBJ2-3, is EPEVTQTPSHQVTQMGQEVILRCVPISNHLYFYWYRQILGQKVEFLVSFYNNEISEKSEIFDDQFSVERPDGSNFTLKIRSTKLEDSAMYFCASSPSGRASDTQYFGPGTRLTVL.

The CDR3, as DNA: TGTGCCAGCACCATTGGACACCTCACAGATACGCAGTATTTT. Translation: CASTIGHLTDTQYF. The gene calls are TRBV7-2 and TRBJ2-3; TRBD1 is a possible D gene (5 bases). The CDR3 sequence is 14 residues long. With 7 bases removed from V and 2 bases from J, the gap between germline ends came to 13 bases. CDR1 SGHTA and CDR2 FQGNSA come from the germline V gene.

This clone came up once. J is TRBJ2-3 and V is TRBV7-9; D might be TRBD2 (6 bases). In germline, CDR1 is SEHNR, CDR2 FQNEAQ (reference sequence). Trimming cost V 1 base and J 4 bases, with 12 bases left between them. The CDR3 has 15 residues. The CDR3 loop reads CASSLGLAISDTQYF. CDR3 nucleotide sequence: TGTGCCAGCAGCTTAGGGCTAGCGATTTCAGATACGCAGTATTTT.

This clone is a singleton in its sample. The chain employs TRBV4-1 and TRBJ2-7; D might be TRBD2 (5 bases). V was shortened by 1 base and J by 3 bases, with 10 bases between the two germline ends. Germline CDR1 reads MGHRA; CDR2 reads YSYEKL. CDR3 length equals 14 residues. CDR3 sequence reads: CASSQGGFDYEQYF. CDR3 nucleotide sequence: TGCGCCAGCAGCCAAGGAGGGTTCGACTACGAGCAGTACTTC.

The CDR3 bases are TGTGCCAGCAGTTCGGGGGTAGTCGGAGCTTTCTTT. It encodes CASSSGVVGAFF. The rearrangement joins TRBV28 to TRBJ1-1; possibly TRBD1 for D (5 bases). V lost 4 bases and J lost 10, with 13 bases in between. The CDR3 has 12 residues. Germline CDR1 MDHEN, CDR2 SYDVKM.

The chain joins TRBV28 to TRBJ2-3; 8 bases map to TRBD1. CDR1 is MDHEN and CDR2 is SYDVKM in the germline V gene. V trimming: 6 bases; J trimming: 0 bases; junction bases outside the gene matches: 26. This CDR3 has 22 amino acids. The CDR3 region has the DNA TGTGCCAGCAGGACCCGGGTCCGGACAGGGACACCTTTAGACTCTAGCACAGATACGCAGTATTTT. This encodes CASRTRVRTGTPLDSSTDTQYF.

For the CDR3, the DNA is TGTGCCAGCAGTTTCCGACTTAGGCAGGGAGAGACCCAGTACTTC. The encoded protein is CASSFRLRQGETQYF. The chain uses TRBV6-5 and TRBJ2-5, with D tentatively TRBD1 (5 bases). CDR1 is MNHEY and CDR2 is SVGAGI in the germline V gene. The V and J ends lost 4 bases and 4 bases respectively, with 16 bases between them. The CDR3 totals 15 residues.

This clone was found a few times. The rearrangement uses TRBV6-6 and TRBJ1-1, with 7 nucleotides matching TRBD1. V was pared by 7 bases and J by 6 bases, with 11 bases of the junction left unmatched. The CDR3 contains 14 residues. Germline V CDR1 and CDR2: MNHNY, SVGAGI (reference sequence). The CDR3 reads CASTQDRARPEAFF. The CDR3 coding sequence is TGTGCCAGCACCCAAGACAGGGCGAGACCTGAAGCTTTCTTT.

This clone has only one observation. The genes are TRBV7-6 and TRBJ2-5; 7 bases map to TRBD1. Germline CDR1 reads SGHVS; CDR2 reads FNYEAQ. Trimming at V came to 5 bases and at J to 3 bases, leaving 3 bases not matched to a gene. The CDR3 consists of 13 residues. The CDR3 loop reads CASSLGQEETQYF. The CDR3 DNA follows: TGTGCCAGCAGCCTAGGACAGGAAGAGACCCAGTACTTC.

This clone was recorded only once. The junction shows a germline mismatch at one end, possibly a read error. The chain couples TRBV5-1 to TRBJ2-7; D is possibly TRBD1 (7 bases). CDR1 and CDR2 (germline): SGHRS, YFSETQ. This CDR3 is built from 14 residues. CDR3 sequence (DNA): TGCGCCAGCAGCTCAGTAGAGGGGACAGCGCCGGGGGCCTTC. This translates into CASSSVEGTAPGAF.

V is TRBV6-5 and J is TRBJ2-1; 8 nucleotides align to TRBD1. Losses at the gene ends were 6 bases for V and 4 bases for J; bases not matched to a gene: 8. The germline gives CDR1 MNHEY, CDR2 SVGAGI. The CDR3 contains 15 residues. For the CDR3, the DNA is TGTGCCAGCAGCCTCCAGGGGGCGGGTTACAATGAGCAGTTCTTC. Amino acid sequence: CASSLQGAGYNEQFF.